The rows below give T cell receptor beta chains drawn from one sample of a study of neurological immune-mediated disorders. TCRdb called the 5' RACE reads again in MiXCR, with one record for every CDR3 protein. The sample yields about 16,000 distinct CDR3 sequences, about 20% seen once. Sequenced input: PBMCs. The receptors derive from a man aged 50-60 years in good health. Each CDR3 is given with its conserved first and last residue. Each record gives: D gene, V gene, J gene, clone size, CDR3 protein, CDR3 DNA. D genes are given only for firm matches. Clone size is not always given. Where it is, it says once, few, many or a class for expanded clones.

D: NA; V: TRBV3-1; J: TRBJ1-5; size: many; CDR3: CASSQARSNQPQHF; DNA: TGTGCCAGCAGCCAGGCCCGTAGCAATCAGCCCCAGCATTTT
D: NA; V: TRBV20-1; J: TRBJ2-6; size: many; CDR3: CSVPRGSGANVLTF; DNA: TGCAGTGTCCCCCGGGGATCCGGGGCCAACGTCCTGACTTTC
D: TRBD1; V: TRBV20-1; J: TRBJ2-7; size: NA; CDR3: CSAGTGGARSYEQYF; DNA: TGCAGTGCTGGGACAGGGGGCGCGAGGAGCTACGAGCAGTACTTC
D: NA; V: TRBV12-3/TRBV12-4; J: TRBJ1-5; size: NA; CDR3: CASSFGRDQPQHF; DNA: TGTGCCAGCAGTTTTGGCCGGGATCAGCCCCAGCATTTT
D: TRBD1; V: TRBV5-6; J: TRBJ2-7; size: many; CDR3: CASSLYMQGASYEQYF; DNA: TGTGCCAGCAGCTTGTATATGCAGGGGGCGTCCTACGAGCAGTACTTC
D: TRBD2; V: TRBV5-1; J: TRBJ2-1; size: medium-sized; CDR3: CASSLLAGPGGEQFF; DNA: TGCGCCAGCAGCTTACTAGCGGGACCGGGTGGTGAGCAGTTCTTC
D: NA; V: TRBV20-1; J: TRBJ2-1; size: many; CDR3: CSARWSRNEQFF; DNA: TGCAGTGCTAGATGGAGTCGCAATGAGCAGTTCTTC
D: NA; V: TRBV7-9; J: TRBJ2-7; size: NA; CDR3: CASSLEETGLRYF; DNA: TGTGCCAGCAGCTTAGAGGAGACAGGCCTGCGGTACTTC
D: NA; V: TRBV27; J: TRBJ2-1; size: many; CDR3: CASSLFPGSGNEQFF; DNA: TGTGCCAGCAGTTTATTTCCCGGGAGCGGGAATGAGCAGTTCTTC
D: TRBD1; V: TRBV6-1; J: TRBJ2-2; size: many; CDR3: CASSSGQGATGELFF; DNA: TGTGCCAGCAGTTCGGGACAGGGGGCCACCGGGGAGCTGTTTTTT
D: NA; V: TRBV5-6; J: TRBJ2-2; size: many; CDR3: CASSPGGDGELFF; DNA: TGTGCCAGCAGCCCAGGCGGCGACGGGGAGCTGTTTTTT
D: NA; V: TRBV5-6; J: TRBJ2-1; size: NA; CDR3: CASSLGRPNEQFF; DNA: TGTGCCAGCAGCTTGGGACGCCCGAATGAGCAGTTCTTC
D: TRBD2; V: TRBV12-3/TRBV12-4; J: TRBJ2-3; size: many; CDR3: CASSLRTSADTQYF; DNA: TGTGCCAGCAGTCTAAGGACTAGCGCAGATACGCAGTATTTT
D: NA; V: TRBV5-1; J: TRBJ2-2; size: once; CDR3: CASGPGIIVGTGELFF; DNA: TGCGCCAGCGGCCCCGGGATTATCGTAGGCACCGGGGAGCTGTTTTTT
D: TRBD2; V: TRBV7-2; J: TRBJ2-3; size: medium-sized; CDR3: CASSRWTSVDTDTQYF; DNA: TGTGCCAGCAGCAGGTGGACTAGCGTAGACACAGATACGCAGTATTTT
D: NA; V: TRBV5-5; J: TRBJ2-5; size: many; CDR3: CASSLGGTLQETQYF; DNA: TGTGCCAGCAGCTTGGGAGGGACACTTCAAGAGACCCAGTACTTC
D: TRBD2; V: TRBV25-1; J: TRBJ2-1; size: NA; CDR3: CASNPTSGRGEQFF; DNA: TGTGCCAGCAATCCGACTAGCGGGAGAGGTGAGCAGTTCTTC
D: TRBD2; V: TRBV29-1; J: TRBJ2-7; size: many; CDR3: CSVAIPGGPEQYF; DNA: TGCAGCGTTGCCATACCGGGAGGGCCCGAGCAGTACTTC
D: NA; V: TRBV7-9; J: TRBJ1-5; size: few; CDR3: CASSTTGRNQPQHF; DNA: TGTGCCAGCAGCACTACGGGAAGGAATCAGCCCCAGCATTTT
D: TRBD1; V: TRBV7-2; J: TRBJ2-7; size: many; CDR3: CASSSLRDRVHEQYF; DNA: TGTGCCAGCAGCTCCCTCCGGGACAGGGTCCACGAGCAGTACTTC
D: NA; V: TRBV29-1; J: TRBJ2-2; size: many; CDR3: CSVASGPNTGELFF; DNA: TGCAGCGTTGCCTCGGGACCTAACACCGGGGAGCTGTTTTTT
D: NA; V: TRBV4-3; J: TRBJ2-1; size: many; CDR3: CASRDWNNEQFF; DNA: TGCGCCAGCAGGGACTGGAACAATGAGCAGTTCTTC
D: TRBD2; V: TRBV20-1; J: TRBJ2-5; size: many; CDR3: CSPPPSGWGGTQYF; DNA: TGCAGTCCCCCCCCTAGCGGGTGGGGTGGGACCCAGTACTTC
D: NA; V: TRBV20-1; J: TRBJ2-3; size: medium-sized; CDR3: CSAPGEGTDTQYF; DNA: TGCAGTGCTCCTGGGGAAGGGACAGATACGCAGTATTTT
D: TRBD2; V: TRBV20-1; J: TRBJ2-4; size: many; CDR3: CSARDLSGSYIQYF; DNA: TGCAGTGCTAGAGATCTAAGCGGGAGTTACATTCAGTACTTC
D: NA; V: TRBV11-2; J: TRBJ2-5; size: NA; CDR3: CASSLDQAFGETQYF; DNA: TGTGCCAGCAGCTTAGATCAAGCGTTTGGGGAGACCCAGTACTTC
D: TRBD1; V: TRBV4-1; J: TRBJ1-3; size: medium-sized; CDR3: CASSQASRGRAGNTIYF; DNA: TGCGCCAGCAGCCAAGCCTCCAGGGGGAGGGCTGGAAACACCATATATTTT
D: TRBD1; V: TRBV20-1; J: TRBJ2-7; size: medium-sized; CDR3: CSARTSRGQNEQYF; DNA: TGCAGTGCTAGAACCTCCAGGGGGCAAAACGAGCAGTACTTC
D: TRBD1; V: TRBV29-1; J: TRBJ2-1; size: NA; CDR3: CSVRTGAHNEQFF; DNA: TGCAGCGTCCGGACAGGGGCCCACAATGAGCAGTTCTTC
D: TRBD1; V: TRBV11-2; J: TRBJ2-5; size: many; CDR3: CASSLNRPGQGETQYF; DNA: TGTGCCAGCAGCCTGAATAGGCCCGGACAGGGAGAGACCCAGTACTTC
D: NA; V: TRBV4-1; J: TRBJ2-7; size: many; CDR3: CASSQMSGRSTHEQYF; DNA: TGCGCCAGCAGCCAAATGTCGGGACGGTCGACCCACGAGCAGTACTTC
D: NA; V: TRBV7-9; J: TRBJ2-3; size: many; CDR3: CASSSPWGRGYTDTQYF; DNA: TGTGCCAGCAGCTCACCTTGGGGTCGGGGTTACACAGATACGCAGTATTTT
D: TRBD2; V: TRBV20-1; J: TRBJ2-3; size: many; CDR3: CSAPTSVTDTQYF; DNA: TGCAGTGCCCCGACTAGCGTAACAGATACGCAGTATTTT
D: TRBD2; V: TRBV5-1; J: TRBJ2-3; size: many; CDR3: CASSFPGLAGSTDTQYF; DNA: TGCGCCAGCAGCTTCCCAGGACTAGCGGGAAGTACAGATACGCAGTATTTT
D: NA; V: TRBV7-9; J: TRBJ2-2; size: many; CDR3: CASRESAPDWGHISNGELFF; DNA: TGTGCCAGCAGAGAGTCGGCCCCCGACTGGGGGCACATAAGTAACGGGGAGCTGTTTTTT
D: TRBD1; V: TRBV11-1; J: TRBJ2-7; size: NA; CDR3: CASSFETGGFYEQYF; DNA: TGTGCCAGCAGCTTTGAGACAGGGGGATTCTACGAGCAGTACTTC
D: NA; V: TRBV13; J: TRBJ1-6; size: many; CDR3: CASSLWLPGGNSPLHF; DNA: TGTGCCAGCAGCTTATGGTTACCCGGCGGCAATTCACCCCTCCACTTT
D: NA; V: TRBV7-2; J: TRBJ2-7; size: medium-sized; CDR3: CASSLKYEQYF; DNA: TGTGCCAGCAGCTTAAAGTACGAGCAGTACTTC
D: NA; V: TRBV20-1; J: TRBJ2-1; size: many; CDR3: CSAKIVSNEQFF; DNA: TGCAGTGCTAAGATCGTCAGCAATGAGCAGTTCTTC
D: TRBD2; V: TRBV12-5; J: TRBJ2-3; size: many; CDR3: CASGTSETSTDTQYF; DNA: TGTGCTAGTGGTACTAGCGAGACTAGCACAGATACGCAGTATTTT
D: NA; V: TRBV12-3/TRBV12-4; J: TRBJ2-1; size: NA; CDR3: CASSSTSYEQFF; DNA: TGTGCCAGCAGTTCTACTTCCTATGAGCAGTTCTTC
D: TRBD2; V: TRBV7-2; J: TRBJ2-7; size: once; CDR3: CASSSGLANPYEQYF; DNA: TGTGCCAGCAGCTCGGGACTAGCGAACCCATACGAGCAGTACTTC
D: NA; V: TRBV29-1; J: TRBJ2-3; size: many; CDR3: CSVARGGLTDTQYF; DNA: TGCAGCGTCGCCAGGGGGGGGCTCACAGATACGCAGTATTTT
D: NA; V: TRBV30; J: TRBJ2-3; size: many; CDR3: CAWAARDTQYF; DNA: TGTGCCTGGGCCGCGCGAGATACGCAGTATTTT
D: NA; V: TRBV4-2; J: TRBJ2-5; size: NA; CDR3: CASSAARGEGETQYF; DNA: TGTGCCAGCAGCGCCGCCAGGGGGGAGGGAGAGACCCAGTACTTC
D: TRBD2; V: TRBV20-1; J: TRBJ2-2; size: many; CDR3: CSAKRTSVNTGELFF; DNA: TGCAGTGCTAAACGGACTAGCGTCAACACCGGGGAGCTGTTTTTT
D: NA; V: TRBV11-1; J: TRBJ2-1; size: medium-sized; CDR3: CASRSPREVSYNEQFF; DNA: TGTGCCAGCAGGTCCCCCCGAGAAGTTTCCTACAATGAGCAGTTCTTC
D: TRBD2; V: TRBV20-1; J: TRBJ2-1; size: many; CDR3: CSALAAKGHRGNEQFF; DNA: TGCAGTGCACTAGCGGCCAAGGGACACCGGGGCAATGAGCAGTTCTTC
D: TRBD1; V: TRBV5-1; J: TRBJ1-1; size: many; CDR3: CASRGTGANTEAFF; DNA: TGCGCCAGCAGAGGGACAGGGGCCAACACTGAAGCTTTCTTT
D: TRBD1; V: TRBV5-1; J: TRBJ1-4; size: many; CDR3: CASSLSNRGATNEKLFF; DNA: TGCGCCAGCAGTTTATCAAACAGGGGAGCAACTAATGAAAAACTGTTTTTT
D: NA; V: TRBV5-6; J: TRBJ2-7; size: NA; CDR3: CASSPTGSYEQYF; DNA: TGTGCCAGCAGCCCCACAGGGTCCTACGAGCAGTACTTC
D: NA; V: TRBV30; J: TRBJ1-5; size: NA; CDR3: CAWSYIGWPQHF; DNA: TGTGCCTGGAGTTATATAGGGTGGCCCCAGCATTTT
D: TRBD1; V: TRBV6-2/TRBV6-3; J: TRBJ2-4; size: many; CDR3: CASSYGDRGSKNIQYF; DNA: TGTGCCAGCAGTTACGGGGACAGGGGTTCGAAAAACATTCAGTACTTC
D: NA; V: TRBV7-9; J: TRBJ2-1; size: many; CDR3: CASSFYVTEQFF; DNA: TGTGCCAGCAGCTTTTACGTCACTGAGCAGTTCTTC
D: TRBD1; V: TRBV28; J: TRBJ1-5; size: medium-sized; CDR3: CASSTDRGRQPQHF; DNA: TGTGCCAGCAGCACGGACAGGGGGCGTCAGCCCCAGCATTTT
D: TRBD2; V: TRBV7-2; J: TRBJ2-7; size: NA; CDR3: CASSSTSGTSSEQYF; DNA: TGTGCCAGCAGCTCCACCTCCGGGACTAGCTCGGAGCAGTACTTC
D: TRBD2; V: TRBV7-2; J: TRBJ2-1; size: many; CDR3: CASSSFTSGGFREQFF; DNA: TGTGCCAGCAGCTCCTTCACTAGCGGGGGCTTCCGGGAGCAGTTCTTC